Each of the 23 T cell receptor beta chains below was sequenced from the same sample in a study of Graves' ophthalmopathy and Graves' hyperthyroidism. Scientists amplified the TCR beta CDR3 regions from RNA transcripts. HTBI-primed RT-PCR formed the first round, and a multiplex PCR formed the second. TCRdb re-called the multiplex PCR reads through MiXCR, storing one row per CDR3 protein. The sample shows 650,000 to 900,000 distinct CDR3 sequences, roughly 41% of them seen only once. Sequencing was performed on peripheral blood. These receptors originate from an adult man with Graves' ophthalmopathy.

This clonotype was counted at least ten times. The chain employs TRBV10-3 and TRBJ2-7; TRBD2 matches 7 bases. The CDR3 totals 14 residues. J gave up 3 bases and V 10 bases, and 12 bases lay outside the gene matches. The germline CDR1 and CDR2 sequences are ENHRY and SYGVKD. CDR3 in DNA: TGTGCCAGCAGCCGGGGGAGGGCCGGCTACGAGCAGTACTTC. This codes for CASSRGRAGYEQYF.

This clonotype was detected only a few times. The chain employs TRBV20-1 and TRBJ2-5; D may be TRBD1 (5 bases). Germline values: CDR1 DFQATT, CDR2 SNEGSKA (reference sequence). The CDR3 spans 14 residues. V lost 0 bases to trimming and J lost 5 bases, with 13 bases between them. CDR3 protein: CSARDLWGAETQYF. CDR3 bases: TGCAGTGCTAGAGATCTGTGGGGCGCGGAGACCCAGTACTTC.

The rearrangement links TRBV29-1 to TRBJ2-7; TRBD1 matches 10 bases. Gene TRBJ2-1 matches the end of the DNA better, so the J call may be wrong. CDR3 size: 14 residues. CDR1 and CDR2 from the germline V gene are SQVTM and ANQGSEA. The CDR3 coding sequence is TGCAGCGTTCACCCGGACAGGGGGTTGAATGAGCAGTTCTTC. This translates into CSVHPDRGLNEQFF.

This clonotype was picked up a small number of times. The CDR3 loop reads CASSYKYEQYF. The CDR3 DNA reads TGTGCCAGCAGCTACAAATACGAGCAGTACTTC. V gene TRBV11-2 combines with J gene TRBJ2-7; D is ambiguous. The germline V and J ends were trimmed by 4 bases and 4 bases, with 5 bases remaining between them. Germline V gene sequence: CDR1 SGHAT, CDR2 FQNNGV. The CDR3 totals 11 residues.

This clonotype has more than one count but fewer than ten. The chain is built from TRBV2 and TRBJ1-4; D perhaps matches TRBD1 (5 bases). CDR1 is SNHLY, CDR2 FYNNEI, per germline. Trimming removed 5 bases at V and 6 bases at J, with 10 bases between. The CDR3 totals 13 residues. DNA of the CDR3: TGTGCCAGCAGTTACAGGAAGGATGAAAAACTGTTTTTT. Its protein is CASSYRKDEKLFF.

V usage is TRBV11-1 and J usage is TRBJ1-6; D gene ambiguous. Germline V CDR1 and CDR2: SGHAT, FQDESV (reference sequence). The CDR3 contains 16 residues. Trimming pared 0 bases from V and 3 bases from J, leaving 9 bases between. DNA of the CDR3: TGTGCCAGCAGCTTAGCCGGGGAGGGCTATAATTCACCCCTCCACTTT. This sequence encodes CASSLAGEGYNSPLHF.

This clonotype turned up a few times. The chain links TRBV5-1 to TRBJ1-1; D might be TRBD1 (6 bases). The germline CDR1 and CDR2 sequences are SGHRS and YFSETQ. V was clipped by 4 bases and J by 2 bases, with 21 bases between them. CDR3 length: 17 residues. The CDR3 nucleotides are TGCGCCAGCAGCAGCGAATTTACGACAGGCGCCAACACTGAAGCTTTCTTT. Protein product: CASSSEFTTGANTEAFF.

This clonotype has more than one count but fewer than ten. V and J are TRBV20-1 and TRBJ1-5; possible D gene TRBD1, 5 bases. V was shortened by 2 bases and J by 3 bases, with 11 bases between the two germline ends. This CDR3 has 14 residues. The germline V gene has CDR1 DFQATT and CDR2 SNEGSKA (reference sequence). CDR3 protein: CSARTTGYNQPQHF. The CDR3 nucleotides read TGCAGTGCTAGAACAACAGGCTACAATCAGCCCCAGCATTTT.

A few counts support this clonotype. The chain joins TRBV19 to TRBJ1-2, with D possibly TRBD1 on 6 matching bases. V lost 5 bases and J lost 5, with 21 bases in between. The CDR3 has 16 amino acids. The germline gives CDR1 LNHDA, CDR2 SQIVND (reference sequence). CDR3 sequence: CASSGRTVSTPYGYTF. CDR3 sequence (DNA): TGTGCCAGTAGTGGGCGGACAGTCTCTACCCCATATGGCTACACCTTC.

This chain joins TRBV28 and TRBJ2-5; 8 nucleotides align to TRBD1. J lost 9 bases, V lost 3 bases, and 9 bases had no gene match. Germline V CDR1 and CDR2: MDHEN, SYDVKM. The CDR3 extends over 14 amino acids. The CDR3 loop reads CASSLGQEFSAQYF. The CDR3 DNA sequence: TGTGCCAGCAGTTTGGGACAGGAATTTTCGGCCCAGTACTTC.

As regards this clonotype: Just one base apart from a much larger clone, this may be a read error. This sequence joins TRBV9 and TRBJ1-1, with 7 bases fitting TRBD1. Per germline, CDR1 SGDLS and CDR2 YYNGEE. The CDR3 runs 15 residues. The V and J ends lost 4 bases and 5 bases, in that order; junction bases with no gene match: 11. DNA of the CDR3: TGTGCCAGCAGCTTAGCGTGGGACAGCGGGACTGAAGCTTTCTTT. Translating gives CASSLAWDSGTEAFF.

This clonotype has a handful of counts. The CDR3 loop is CASSEMGRTEAFF. CDR3 DNA: TGTGCCAGTAGCGAGATGGGGCGCACTGAAGCTTTCTTT. V and J are TRBV19 and TRBJ1-1; tentative D call: TRBD1 (5 bases). Germline-derived CDR1 and CDR2 are LNHDA and SQIVND (reference sequence). CDR3 length: 13 residues. V was clipped by 6 bases and J by 4 bases, with 12 bases between them.

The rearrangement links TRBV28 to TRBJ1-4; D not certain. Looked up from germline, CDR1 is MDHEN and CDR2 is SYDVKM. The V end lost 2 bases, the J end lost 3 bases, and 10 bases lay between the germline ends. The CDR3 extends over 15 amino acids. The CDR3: CASSLGSEANEKLFF. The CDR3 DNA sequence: TGTGCCAGCAGTTTAGGGAGTGAGGCTAATGAAAAACTGTTTTTT.

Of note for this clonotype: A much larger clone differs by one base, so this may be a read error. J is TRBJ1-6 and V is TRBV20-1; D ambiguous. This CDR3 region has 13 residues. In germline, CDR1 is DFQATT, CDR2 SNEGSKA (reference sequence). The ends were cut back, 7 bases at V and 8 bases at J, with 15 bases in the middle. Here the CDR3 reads CSVLGERDSPLHF. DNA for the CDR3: TGCAGTGTCCTCGGGGAAAGGGATTCACCCCTCCACTTT.

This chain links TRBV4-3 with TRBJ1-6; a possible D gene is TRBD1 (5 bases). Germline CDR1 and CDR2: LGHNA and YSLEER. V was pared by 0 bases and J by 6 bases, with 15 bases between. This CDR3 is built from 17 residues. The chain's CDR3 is CASSQDTGPSFNSPLHF. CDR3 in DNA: TGCGCCAGCAGCCAAGATACGGGACCGAGTTTTAATTCACCCCTCCACTTT.

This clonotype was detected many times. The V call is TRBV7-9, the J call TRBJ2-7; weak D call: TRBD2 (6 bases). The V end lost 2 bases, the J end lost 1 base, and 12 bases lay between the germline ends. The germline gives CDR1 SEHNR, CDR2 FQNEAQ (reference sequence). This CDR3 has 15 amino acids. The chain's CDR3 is CASSLTTSLSYEQYF. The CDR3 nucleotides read TGTGCCAGCAGCTTAACAACTAGCCTTTCCTACGAGCAGTACTTC.

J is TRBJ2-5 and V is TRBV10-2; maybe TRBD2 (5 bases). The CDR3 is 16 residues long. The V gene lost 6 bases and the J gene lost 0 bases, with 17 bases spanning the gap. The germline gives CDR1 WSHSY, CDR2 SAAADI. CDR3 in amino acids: CASSQSLTGYQETQYF. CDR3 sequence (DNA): TGCGCCAGCAGCCAATCTCTCACGGGGTACCAAGAGACCCAGTACTTC.

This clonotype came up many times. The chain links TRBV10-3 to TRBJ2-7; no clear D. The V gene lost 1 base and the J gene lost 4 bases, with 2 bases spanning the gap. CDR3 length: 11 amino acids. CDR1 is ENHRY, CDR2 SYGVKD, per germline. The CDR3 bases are TGTGCCATCAGTGAGTGGTACGAGCAGTACTTC. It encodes CAISEWYEQYF.

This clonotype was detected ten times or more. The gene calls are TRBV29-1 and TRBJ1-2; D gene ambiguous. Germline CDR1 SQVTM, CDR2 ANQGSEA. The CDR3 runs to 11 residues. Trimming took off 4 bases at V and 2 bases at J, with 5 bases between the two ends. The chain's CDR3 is CSVGQNYGYTF. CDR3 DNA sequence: TGCAGCGTTGGGCAGAACTATGGCTACACCTTC.

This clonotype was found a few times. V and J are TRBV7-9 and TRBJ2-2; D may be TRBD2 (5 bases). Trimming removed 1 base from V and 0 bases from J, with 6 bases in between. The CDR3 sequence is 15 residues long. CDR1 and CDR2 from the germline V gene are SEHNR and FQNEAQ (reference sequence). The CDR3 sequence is CASSLVGTNTGELFF. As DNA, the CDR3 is TGTGCCAGCAGCTTAGTCGGGACGAACACCGGGGAGCTGTTTTTT. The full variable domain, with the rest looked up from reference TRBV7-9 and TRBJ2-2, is DTGVSQNPRHKITKRGQNVTFRCDPISEHNRLYWYRQTLGQGPEFLTYFQNEAQLEKSRLLSDRFSAERPKGSFSTLEIQRTEQGDSAMYLCASSLVGTNTGELFFGEGSRLTVL.

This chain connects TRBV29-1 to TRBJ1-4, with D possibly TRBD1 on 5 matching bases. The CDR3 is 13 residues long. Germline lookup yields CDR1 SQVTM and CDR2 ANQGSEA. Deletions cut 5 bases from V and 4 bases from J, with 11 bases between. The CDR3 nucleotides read TGCAGCGTTCTGGGAGGGGATAATGAAAAACTGTTTTTT. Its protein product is CSVLGGDNEKLFF. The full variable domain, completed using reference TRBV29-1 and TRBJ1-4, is SAVISQKPSRDICQRGTSLTIQCQVDSQVTMMFWYRQQPGQSLTLIATANQGSEATYESGFVIDKFPISRPNLTFSTLTVSNMSPEDSSIYLCSVLGGDNEKLFFGSGTQLSVL.

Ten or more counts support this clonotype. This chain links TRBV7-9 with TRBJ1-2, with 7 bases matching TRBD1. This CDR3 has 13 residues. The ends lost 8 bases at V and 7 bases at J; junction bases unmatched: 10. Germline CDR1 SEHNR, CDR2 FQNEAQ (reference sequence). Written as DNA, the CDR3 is TGTGCCAGCGACACGAAGGGGGCGGGTGGCTACACCTTC. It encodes CASDTKGAGGYTF.

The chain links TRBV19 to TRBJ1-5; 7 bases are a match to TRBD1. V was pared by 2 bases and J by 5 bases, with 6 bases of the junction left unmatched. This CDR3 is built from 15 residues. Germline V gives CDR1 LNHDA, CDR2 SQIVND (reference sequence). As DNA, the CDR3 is TGTGCCAGTAGTATACTTTCAGGGGGATATCAGCCCCAGCATTTT. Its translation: CASSILSGGYQPQHF.